This TCR beta chain was captured in a study of T cells in Graves' hyperthyroidism and ophthalmopathy. Points from the study as a whole: From stable hyperthyroidism, ophthalmopathy was set apart by a 13 V-J model.

Inclusion characteristics of ophthalmopathy patients comprised a Clinical Activity Score of at least 3, a NOSPECS grade of at least 4, and duration under 3 months. This clonotype has at least ten counts. Its antigen is not identified. The source material, RNA transcripts, was used to amplify TCR beta CDR3 regions. A first-round RT-PCR of the TCR CDR3 used the HTBI primer set. TCRdb re-called the multiplex PCR reads through MiXCR, storing one row per CDR3 protein. The sample has some 490,000 distinct CDR3 sequences, 15% to 20% seen once. The TCR originated in a woman younger than 45 with Graves' ophthalmopathy. The sequenced sample was blood.

CDR3 residues: CASQWQMGSEQYF. The CDR3 nucleotides are TGTGCCAGCCAATGGCAAATGGGGAGCGAGCAGTACTTC. This rearrangement joins TRBV2 to TRBJ2-7; weak D call: TRBD2 (5 bases). V lost 8 bases to trimming and J lost 6 bases, with 17 bases between them. This CDR3 is 13 amino acids long. From germline, CDR1 is SNHLY and CDR2 FYNNEI.